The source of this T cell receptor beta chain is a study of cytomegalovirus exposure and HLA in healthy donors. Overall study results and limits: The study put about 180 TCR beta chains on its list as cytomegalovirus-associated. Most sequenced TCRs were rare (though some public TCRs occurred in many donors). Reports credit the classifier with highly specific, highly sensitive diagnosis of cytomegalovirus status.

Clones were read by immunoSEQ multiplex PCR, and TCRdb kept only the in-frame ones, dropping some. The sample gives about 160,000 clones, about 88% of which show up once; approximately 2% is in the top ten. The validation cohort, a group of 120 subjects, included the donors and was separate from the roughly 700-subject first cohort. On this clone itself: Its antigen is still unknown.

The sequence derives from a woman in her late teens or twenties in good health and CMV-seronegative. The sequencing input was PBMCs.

In DNA, the CDR3 is TGTGCCAGCAGTTTCTGGGGGCGCGGTACTGAAGCTTTCTTT. Amino acid sequence: CASSFWGRGTEAFF. J is TRBJ1-1 and V is TRBV27; tentative D call: TRBD1 (6 bases). Looked up from germline, CDR1 is MNHEY and CDR2 is SMNVEV (reference sequence). CDR3 length: 14 residues. Between the trimmed V and J ends, which lost 3 bases and 5 bases, there was a span of 13 bases.